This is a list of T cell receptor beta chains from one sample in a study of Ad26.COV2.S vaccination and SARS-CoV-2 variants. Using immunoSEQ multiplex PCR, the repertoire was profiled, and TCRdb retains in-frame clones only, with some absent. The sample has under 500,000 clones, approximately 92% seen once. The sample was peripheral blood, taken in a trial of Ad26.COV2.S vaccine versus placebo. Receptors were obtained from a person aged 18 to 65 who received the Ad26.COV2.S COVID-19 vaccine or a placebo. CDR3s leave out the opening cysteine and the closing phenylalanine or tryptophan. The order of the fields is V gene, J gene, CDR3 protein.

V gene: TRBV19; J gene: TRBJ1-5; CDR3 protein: ATAPFTGTGVNQPQH
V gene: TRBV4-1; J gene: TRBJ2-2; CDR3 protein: ASSQEGSGGNTGELF
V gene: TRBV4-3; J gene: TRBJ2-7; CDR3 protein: ASSQGGTGLTYEQY
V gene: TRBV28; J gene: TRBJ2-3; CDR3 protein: ASSLGRLAPDTDTQY
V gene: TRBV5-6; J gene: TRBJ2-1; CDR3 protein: ASSARRTSRLNEQF
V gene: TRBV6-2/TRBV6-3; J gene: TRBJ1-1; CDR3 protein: ASSYFQGGTEAF
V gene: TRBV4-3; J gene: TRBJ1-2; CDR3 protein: ASSQEPTGVPTGGYT
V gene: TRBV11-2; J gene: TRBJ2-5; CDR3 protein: ASSLTGLAGGRETQY
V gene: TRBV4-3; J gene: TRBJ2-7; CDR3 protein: ASSRDRSGAYEQY
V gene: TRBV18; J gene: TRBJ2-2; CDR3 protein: ASSPWRTTGELF
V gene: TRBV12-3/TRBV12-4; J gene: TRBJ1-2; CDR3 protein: ASRPTGGIGYT
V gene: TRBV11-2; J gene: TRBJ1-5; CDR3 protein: ASSLGSGQGRASQPQH
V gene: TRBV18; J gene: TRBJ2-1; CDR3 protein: ASSPPIRESYNEQF
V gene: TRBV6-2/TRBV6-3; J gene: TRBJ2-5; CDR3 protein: ASSSTGGDSETQY
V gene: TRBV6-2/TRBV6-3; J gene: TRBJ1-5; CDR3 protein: ASSLTVYNQPQH
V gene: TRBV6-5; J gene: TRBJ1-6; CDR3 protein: ASLDRVGSPLH
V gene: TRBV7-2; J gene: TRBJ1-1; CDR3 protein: ASSLEKGSTEAF
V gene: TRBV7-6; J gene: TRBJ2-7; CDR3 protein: ASSNPLRGTYEQY
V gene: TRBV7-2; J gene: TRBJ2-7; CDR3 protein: ASSLGETNPYEQY
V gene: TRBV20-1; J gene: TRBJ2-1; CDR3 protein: SASLSLDLGEQF
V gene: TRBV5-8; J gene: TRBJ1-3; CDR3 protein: ASSLGRGRVGNTIY
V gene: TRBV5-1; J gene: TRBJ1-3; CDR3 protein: ASSDPRSGNTIY
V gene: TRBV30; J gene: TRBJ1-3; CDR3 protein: AWSVTGNTIY
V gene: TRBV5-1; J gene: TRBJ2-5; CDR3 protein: ASSLGTGTQETQY
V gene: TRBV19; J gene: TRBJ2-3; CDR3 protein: ASNSGLTDTQY
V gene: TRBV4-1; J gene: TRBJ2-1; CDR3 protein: ASSQFQDSGIYNEQF
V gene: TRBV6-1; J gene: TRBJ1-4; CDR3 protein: ASSAVTGLNEKLF
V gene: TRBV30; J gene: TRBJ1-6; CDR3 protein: AWTRTGTNNSPLH
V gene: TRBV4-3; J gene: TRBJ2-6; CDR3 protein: ASSQAAAGANVLT
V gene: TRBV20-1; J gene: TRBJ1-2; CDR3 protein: SARDPGYT
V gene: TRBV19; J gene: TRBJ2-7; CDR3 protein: ASRPRTGTSPYEQY
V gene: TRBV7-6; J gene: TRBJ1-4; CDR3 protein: ASSSTGTGVAREKLF
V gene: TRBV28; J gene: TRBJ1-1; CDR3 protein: ASRKTGPIEAF
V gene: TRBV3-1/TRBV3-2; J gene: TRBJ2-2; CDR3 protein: ASNQRDRSAGELF
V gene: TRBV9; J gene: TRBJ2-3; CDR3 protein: ASSGTSYTQY
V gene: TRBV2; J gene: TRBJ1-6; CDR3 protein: ASSPSLAVEDSPLH
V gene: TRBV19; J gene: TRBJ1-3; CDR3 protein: ASSQQGLTGNTIY
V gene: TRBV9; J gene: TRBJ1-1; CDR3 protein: ASSVGRNTEAF
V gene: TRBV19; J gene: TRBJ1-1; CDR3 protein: ASSPQTGHTEAF
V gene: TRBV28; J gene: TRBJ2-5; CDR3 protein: ASSYPGGGETQY
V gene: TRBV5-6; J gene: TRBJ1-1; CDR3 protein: ASRKLGGVNTEAF
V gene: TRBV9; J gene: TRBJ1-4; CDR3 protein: ASSVSTGGSNEKLF
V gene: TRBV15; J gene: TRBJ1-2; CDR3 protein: ATSTGGANGYT
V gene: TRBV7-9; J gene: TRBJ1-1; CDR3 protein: ASSLGQANTEAF
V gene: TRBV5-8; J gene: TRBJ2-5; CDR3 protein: ASSPLAGDSGTQY
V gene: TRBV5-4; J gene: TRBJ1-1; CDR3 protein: ASSPWVHTEAF